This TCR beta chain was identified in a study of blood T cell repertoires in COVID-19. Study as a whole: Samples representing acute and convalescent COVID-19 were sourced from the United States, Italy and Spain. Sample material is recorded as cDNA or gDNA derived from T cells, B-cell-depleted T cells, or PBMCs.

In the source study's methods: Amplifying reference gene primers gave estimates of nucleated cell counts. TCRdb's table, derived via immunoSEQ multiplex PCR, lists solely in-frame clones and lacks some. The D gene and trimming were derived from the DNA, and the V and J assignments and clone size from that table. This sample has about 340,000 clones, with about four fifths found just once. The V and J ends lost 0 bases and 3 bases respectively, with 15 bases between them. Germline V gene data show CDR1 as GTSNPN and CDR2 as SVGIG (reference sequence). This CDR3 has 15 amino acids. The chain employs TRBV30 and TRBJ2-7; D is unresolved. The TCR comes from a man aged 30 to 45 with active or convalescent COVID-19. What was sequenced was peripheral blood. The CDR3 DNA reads TGTGCCTGGAGTGTACAAGAGACTCGAAGCTACGAGCAGTACTTC. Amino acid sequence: CAWSVQETRSYEQYF.